This T cell receptor (beta chain) is from a study of cytomegalovirus exposure and HLA in healthy donors. Amplification used 60 Vbeta primers and 13 Jbeta primers. Per the original data handling: About 11 million of the roughly 80 million unique TCR beta chains counted in a later analysis were shared. Profiling relied on immunoSEQ multiplex PCR, and the TCRdb table lists in-frame clones only, not all of them. V, J and clone size reflect that table, while D and trimming were determined from the DNA. The sample consists of about 100,000 clones, roughly 79% of them appearing once. With respect to this clone: Its cognate antigen is unknown.

Study-wide findings and caveats: Most TCRs appeared rarely, but some public TCRs recurred in many donors.

What was sequenced was PBMCs. This clonotype originated in a man aged 40-49 years in good health and CMV-seronegative.

In DNA form, the CDR3 reads TGTGCCAGCAGCGCTAGGACAGACTACACTGAAGCTTTCTTT. Translating gives CASSARTDYTEAFF. This chain joins TRBV7-2 and TRBJ1-1; weak D call: TRBD1 (6 bases). CDR3 length equals 14 residues. Germline V gene sequence: CDR1 SGHTA, CDR2 FQGNSA. The V and J ends lost 5 bases and 3 bases respectively, with 13 bases between them.